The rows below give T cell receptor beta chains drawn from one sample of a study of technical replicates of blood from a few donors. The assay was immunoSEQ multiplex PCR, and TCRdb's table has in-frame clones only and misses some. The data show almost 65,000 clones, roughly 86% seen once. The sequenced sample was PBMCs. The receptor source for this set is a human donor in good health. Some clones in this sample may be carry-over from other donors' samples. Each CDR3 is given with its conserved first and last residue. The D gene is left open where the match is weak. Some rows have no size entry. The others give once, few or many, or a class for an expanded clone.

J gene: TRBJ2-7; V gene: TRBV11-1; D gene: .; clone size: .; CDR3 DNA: TGTGCCAGCAGCTTATCGGGGAGCTCCCCCTACGAGCAGTACTTC; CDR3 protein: CASSLSGSSPYEQYF
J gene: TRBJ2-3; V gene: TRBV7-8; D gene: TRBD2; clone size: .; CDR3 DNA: TGTGCCAGCAGCCAGAAACCGGGGGGTACAGATACGCAGTATTTT; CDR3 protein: CASSQKPGGTDTQYF
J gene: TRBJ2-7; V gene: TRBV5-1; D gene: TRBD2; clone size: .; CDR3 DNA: TGCGCCAGCAGCTTGACTGCGGGGGGGCTCTACGAGCAGTACTTC; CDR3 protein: CASSLTAGGLYEQYF
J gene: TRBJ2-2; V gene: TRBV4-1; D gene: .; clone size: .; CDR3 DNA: TGCGCCAGCAGCCAAGATACAGGACCCGGGGAGCTGTTTTTT; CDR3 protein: CASSQDTGPGELFF
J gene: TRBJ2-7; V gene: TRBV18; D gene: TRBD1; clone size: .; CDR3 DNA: TGTGCCAGCTCACCCAGCGCTCCGGGACAGGGGGCCGAGCAGTACTTC; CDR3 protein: CASSPSAPGQGAEQYF
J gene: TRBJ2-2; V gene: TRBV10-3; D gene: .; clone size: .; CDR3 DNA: TGTGCCATCAGTTCCAGGGGGGACACCGGGGAGCTGTTTTTT; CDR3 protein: CAISSRGDTGELFF
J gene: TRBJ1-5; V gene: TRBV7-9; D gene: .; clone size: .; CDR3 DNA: TGTGCCAGCAGCTGGGCGGAAGGGGGTGCAGGGCCCCAGCATTTT; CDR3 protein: CASSWAEGGAGPQHF
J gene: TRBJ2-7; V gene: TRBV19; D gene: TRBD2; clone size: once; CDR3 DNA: TGTGCCAGTAGTATTCGCGCAGCGGGAGCCTACGAGCAGTACTTC; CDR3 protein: CASSIRAAGAYEQYF
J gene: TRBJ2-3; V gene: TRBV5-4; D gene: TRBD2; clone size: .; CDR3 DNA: TGTGCCAGCAGCTTGGGCGGGACTAGCGGGGGTGACACGCAGTATTTT; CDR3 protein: CASSLGGTSGGDTQYF
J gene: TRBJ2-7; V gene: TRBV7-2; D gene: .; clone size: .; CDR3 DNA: TGTGCCAGCAGCTTATCTTTCGAGCAGTACTTC; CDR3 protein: CASSLSFEQYF
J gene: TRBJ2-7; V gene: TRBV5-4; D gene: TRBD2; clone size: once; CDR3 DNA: TGTGCCAGCAGCTTTAGTTACGGGGGGGTGGGCGAGCAGTACTTC; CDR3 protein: CASSFSYGGVGEQYF
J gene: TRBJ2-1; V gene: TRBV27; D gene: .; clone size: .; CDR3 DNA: TGTGCCAGCAGTTTAAGAGGGCCCTACAATGAGCAGTTCTTC; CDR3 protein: CASSLRGPYNEQFF
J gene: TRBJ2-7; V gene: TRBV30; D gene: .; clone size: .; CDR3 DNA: TGTGCCTGGAATGGGTTCGGACGAGCGGGCTCCTACGAGCAGTACTTC; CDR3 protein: CAWNGFGRAGSYEQYF
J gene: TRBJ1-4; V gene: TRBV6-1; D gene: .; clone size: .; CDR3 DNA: TGTGCCAGCAGTCGCTATGGGGGGGCTAATGAAAAACTGTTTTTT; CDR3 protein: CASSRYGGANEKLFF
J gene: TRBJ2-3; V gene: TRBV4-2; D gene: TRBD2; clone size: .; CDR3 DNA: TGTGCCAGCAGCCGAAACAGGGGTACTAGCGGGGGAAACACAGATACGCAGTATTTT; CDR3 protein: CASSRNRGTSGGNTDTQYF
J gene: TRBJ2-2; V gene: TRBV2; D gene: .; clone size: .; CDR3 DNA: TGTGCCAGCACCCAATCCGGCGGACAGAGGAACACCGGGGAGCTGTTTTTT; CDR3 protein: CASTQSGGQRNTGELFF
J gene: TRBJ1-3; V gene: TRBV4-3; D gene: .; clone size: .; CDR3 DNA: TGCGCCAGCAGCCAAGATCCGGCCCGACTGAACTCTGGAAACACCATATATTTT; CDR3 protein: CASSQDPARLNSGNTIYF
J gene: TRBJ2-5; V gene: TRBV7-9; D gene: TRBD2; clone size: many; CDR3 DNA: TGTGCCAGCAGCTTGCCCGTGGGGCGGGGGGCCCAAGAGACCCAGTACTTC; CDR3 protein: CASSLPVGRGAQETQYF
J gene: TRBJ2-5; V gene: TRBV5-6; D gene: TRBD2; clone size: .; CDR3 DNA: TGTGCCAGCAGCAAGACTAGCGGGGGGTCGGAGACCCAGTACTTC; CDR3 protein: CASSKTSGGSETQYF
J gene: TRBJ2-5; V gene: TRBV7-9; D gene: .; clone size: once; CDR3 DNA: TGTGCCAGCAGCCACAGGGCCGACTCGCGAGAGACCCAGTACTTC; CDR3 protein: CASSHRADSRETQYF
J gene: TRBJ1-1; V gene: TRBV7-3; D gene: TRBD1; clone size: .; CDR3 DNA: TGTGCCAGCAGCTCACAGGGGGCGAGGACTGAAGCTTTCTTT; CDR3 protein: CASSSQGARTEAFF
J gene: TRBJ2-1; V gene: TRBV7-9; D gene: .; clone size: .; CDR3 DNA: TGTGCCAGCAGCTCCCTTCGGATAGGAGACAATGAGCAGTTCTTC; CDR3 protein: CASSSLRIGDNEQFF
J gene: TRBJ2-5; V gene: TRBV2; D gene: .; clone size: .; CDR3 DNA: TGTGCCAGCAGTGAACAACGAGAGCCGCCCAACTTC; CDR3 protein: CASSEQREPPNF
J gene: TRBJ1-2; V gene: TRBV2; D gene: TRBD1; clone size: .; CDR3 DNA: TGTGCCAGGGCAGGGGGTTCCTATGGCTACACCTTC; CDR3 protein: CARAGGSYGYTF
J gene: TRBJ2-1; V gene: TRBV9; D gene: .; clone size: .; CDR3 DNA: TGTGCCAGCAGCGTAGGGCACCCCTCCTCCTACAATGAGCAGTTCTTC; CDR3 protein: CASSVGHPSSYNEQFF
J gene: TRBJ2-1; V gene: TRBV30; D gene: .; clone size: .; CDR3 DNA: TGTGCCGCAAAAATAGAGGGTGAGCAGTTCTTC; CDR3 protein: CAAKIEGEQFF
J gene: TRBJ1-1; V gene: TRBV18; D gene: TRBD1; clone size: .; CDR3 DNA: TGTGCCAGCTCACCTTCGAGGGCAGGGGGGAACACTGAAGCTTTCTTT; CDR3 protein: CASSPSRAGGNTEAFF
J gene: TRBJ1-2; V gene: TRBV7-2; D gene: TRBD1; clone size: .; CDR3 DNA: TGTGCCAGCAGTCCGGGACAGGGATTGGGTGGCTACACCTTC; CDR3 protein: CASSPGQGLGGYTF
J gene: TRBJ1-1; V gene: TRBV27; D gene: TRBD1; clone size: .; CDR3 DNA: TGTGCCAGCAGTTTAATTGGGCAGGGGGCAAGAGCTTTCTTT; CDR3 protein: CASSLIGQGARAFF
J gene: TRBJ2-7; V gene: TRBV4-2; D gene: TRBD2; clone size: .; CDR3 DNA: TGTGCCAGCAGCCAAGAAGCGGGGCGCTCCTACGAGCAGTACTTC; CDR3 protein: CASSQEAGRSYEQYF
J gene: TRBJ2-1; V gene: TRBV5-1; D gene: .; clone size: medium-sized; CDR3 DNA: TGCGCCAGCAGCTTGGGGGGAGGATACAATGAGCAGTTCTTC; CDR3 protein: CASSLGGGYNEQFF
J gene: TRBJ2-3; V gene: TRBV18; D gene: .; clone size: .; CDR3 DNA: TGTGCCAGCTCACCACCCAGCGGGTCCACAGATACGCAGTATTTT; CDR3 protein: CASSPPSGSTDTQYF
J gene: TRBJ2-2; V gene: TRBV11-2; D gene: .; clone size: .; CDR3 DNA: TGTGCCAGCAGCTTAGAAACCTTTCGGACAGCCCTTACCGGCACCGGGGAGCTGTTTTTT; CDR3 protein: CASSLETFRTALTGTGELFF
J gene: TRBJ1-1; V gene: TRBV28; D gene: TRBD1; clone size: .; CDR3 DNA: TGTGCCAGCTTAGACAGGGCGAGCACTGAAGCTTTCTTT; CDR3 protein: CASLDRASTEAFF
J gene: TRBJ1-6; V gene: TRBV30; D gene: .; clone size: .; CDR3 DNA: TGTGCCTCGGGCTATAATTCACCCCTCCACTTT; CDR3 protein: CASGYNSPLHF
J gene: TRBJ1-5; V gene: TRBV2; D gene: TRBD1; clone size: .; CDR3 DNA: TGTGCCAGCAGAGGGACAGGGGCCTCCGGTCAGCCCCAGCATTTT; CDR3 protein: CASRGTGASGQPQHF
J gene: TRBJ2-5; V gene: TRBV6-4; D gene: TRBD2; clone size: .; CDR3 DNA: TGTGCCAGCACCCCGGGAGGGCCTAACCAAGAGACCCAGTACTTC; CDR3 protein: CASTPGGPNQETQYF
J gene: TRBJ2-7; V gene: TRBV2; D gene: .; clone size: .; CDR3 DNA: TGTGCCAGCAGGTACGGGACTTCCTACGAGCAGTACTTC; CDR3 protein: CASRYGTSYEQYF
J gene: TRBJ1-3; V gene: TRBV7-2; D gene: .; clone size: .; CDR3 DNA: TGTGCCAGCAGCACCGGGACACTTGGAAACACCATATATTTT; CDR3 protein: CASSTGTLGNTIYF
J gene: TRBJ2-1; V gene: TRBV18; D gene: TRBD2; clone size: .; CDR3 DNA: TGTGCCAGCTCACCAGTCACTAGCGGGAGTGTACATGAGCAGTTCTTC; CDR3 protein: CASSPVTSGSVHEQFF
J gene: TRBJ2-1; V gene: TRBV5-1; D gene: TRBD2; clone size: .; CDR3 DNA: TGCGCCAGCAGCCCGGGGGGTAGCGGGATGGATGAGCAGTTCTTC; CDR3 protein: CASSPGGSGMDEQFF
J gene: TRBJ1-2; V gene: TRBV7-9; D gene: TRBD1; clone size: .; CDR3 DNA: TGTGCCAGCAGCCCCGGACAGGGGGCGTATGGCTACACCTTC; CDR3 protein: CASSPGQGAYGYTF
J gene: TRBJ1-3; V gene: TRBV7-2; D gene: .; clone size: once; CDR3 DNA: TGTGCCAGCAGCCTCGGGGGGTTCGCGAACACCATATATTTT; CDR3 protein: CASSLGGFANTIYF
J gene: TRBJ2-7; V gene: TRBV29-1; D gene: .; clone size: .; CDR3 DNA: TGCAGTGTTCGTTCCCCTAGCGACTCCTACGAGCAGTACTTC; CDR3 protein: CSVRSPSDSYEQYF
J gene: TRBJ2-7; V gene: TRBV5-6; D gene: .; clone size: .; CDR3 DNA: TGTGCCAGCAGCTTGGCGAGCAGGATCTACGAGCAGTACTTC; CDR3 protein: CASSLASRIYEQYF
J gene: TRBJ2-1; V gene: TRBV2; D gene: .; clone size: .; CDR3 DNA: TGTGCCAGCAGTGCGACGACAGGCTACAATGAGCAGTTCTTC; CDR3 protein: CASSATTGYNEQFF
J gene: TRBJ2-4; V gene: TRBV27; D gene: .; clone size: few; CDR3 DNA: TGTGCCAGCAGTTCGGACATGGTAGACATTCAGTACTTC; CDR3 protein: CASSSDMVDIQYF
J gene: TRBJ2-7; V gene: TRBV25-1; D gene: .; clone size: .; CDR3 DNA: TGTGCCAGCGTCCGGGACACTGGAGCCGAGCAGTACTTC; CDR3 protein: CASVRDTGAEQYF
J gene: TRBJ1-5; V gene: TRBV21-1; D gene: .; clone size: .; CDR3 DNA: TGTGCCAGCAGCAAGACAGGGCCCCAGCCCCAGCATTTT; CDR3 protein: CASSKTGPQPQHF
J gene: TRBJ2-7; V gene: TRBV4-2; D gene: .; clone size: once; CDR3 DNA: TGTGCCAGCAGCCAAGAGGTGGAGGCCTACGAGCAGTACTTC; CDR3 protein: CASSQEVEAYEQYF
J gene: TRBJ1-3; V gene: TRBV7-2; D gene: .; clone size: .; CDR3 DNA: TGTGCCAGCAGCTTAGACAGGGTCGGAAACACCATATATTTT; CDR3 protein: CASSLDRVGNTIYF
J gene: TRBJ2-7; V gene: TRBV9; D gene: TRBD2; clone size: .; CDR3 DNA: TGTGCCAGCAGCGTAGGTTCGGGAGGATCCTACGAGCAGTACTTC; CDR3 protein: CASSVGSGGSYEQYF
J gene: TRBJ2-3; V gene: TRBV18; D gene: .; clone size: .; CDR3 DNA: TGTGCCAGCTCACCACCCCAGGGGAAAGGGACAGATACGCAGTATTTT; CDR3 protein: CASSPPQGKGTDTQYF